This TCR beta chain originates from a study of T cells after yellow fever vaccination. UMIs were added to TCR cDNA along with a universal primer site when it was made by 5'RACE template switching. TCRdb reanalysed the 5' RACE reads using MiXCR and keeps one entry per CDR3 protein. The repertoire holds under 200,000 distinct CDR3 sequences, 6% to 7.5% seen once, with approximately 2.4% in the top ten. The CDR3 is made up of 15 amino acids. V shed 4 bases and J shed 9 bases, with 22 bases lying between them. Looked up from germline, CDR1 is SGHDT and CDR2 is YYEEEE. The sequences come from CD4+ T cells sorted from PBMCs, collected more than 4 days after the first yellow fever vaccination. The clonotype originates from a man aged 18 to 30 who received the YFV17D yellow fever vaccine. The chain couples TRBV5-6 to TRBJ2-5; either TRBD1 or TRBD2 may fit D (5 bases each). CDR3 sequence (DNA): TGTGCCAGCAGCCGCAGGGTGGCTAGATGGGAGCCCCAGTACTTC. Amino acids: CASSRRVARWEPQYF.